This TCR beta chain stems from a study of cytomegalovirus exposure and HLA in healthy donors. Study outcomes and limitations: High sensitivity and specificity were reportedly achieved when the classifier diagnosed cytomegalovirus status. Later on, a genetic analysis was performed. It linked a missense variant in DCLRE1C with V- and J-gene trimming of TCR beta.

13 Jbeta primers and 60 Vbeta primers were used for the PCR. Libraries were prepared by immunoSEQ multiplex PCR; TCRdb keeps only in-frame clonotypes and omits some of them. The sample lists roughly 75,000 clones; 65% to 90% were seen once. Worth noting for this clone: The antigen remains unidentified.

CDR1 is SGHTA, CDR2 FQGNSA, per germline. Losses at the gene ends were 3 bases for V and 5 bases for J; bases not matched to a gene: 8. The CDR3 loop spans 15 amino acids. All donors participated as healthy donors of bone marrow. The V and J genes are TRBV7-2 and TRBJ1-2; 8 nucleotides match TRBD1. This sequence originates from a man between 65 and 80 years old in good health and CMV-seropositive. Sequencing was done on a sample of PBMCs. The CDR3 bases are TGTGCCAGCAGCTTTGGGGCAGGGGGCGGATATGGCTACACCTTC. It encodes CASSFGAGGGYGYTF.